The following is a T cell receptor beta chain sequence with its context. What it binds is unknown. All trial patients relapsed after autologous stem cell transplantation. Patients' outcomes at their best amounted to complete response, partial response or progressive disease. V lost 6 bases to trimming and J lost 3 bases; unmatched junction nucleotides: 10. The CDR3 runs 16 residues. Per the germline V gene, CDR1 is SGHNT and CDR2 is YYREEE (reference sequence). These data originate in a study of PD-1 blockade in classical Hodgkin lymphoma. Study-wide results and caveats: CD4+ TCR diversity rose significantly by C4D1, and CD8+ TCR diversity did not. In newly diagnosed patients, baseline TCR diversity was reportedly below that of healthy donors. Undefined causes, possibly disease activity or prior therapy, underlie the repertoire differences.

Here immunoSEQ multiplex PCR was the method, and the copy in TCRdb shows in-frame clones only, minus some. The data show more than 90,000 clones, roughly 81% seen once. The sample was peripheral blood mononuclear cells (PBMCs), taken before the second cycle of nivolumab. The clonotype originates from a human donor with classical Hodgkin lymphoma. This chain joins TRBV5-4 and TRBJ2-7; 12 bases match TRBD2. CDR3 nucleotide sequence: TGTGCCAGCAAGAATCTAGCGGGAGGGCCTAGCTACGAGCAGTACTTC. As protein: CASKNLAGGPSYEQYF.